The 32 T cell receptor beta chains presented below share a single source sample, sequenced in a study of T cell responses to AZD1222 COVID-19 vaccine. The assay was immunoSEQ multiplex PCR, and TCRdb's table has in-frame clones only and misses some. The data contain 80,000 to 95,000 clones, 88% of them singletons. The material sequenced was peripheral blood, taken on day 0 of MenACWY control vaccination. These receptors all stem from an adult in good health.

This clone has just one count. The chain has TRBV7-9 and TRBJ1-1; D not certain. The CDR3 loop spans 15 amino acids. CDR1 and CDR2 (germline): SEHNR, FQNEAQ (reference sequence). Trimming stripped 4 bases from V and 2 bases from J, with 14 bases between. CDR3 loop: CASSYLRVSNTEAFF. The CDR3 DNA reads TGTGCCAGCAGCTACTTGCGGGTGTCCAACACTGAAGCTTTCTTT.

V usage is TRBV10-3 and J usage is TRBJ1-5, with TRBD1 matching 9 bases. V shed 2 bases and J 6 bases; nucleotides not matched to a gene: 17. The germline CDR1 and CDR2 sequences are ENHRY and SYGVKD. The CDR3 sequence is 19 residues long. The CDR3 nucleotides are TGTGCCATCAGTGAGACCCGGACAGGGGTGACGAGGAGCGGTCAGCCCCAGCATTTT. Protein product: CAISETRTGVTRSGQPQHF.

The gene calls are TRBV30 and TRBJ2-7; tentative D call: TRBD2 (5 bases). V was pared by 4 bases and J by 7 bases, with 8 bases between. Germline values: CDR1 GTSNPN, CDR2 SVGIG (reference sequence). This CDR3 comprises 10 residues. CDR3 DNA sequence: TGTGCCTGGATGGAGGAGGAGCAGTACTTC. Translating gives CAWMEEEQYF.

The chain couples TRBV5-1 to TRBJ2-7; tentative D call: TRBD1 (5 bases). CDR3 length: 13 residues. The germline V gene encodes CDR1 SGHRS and CDR2 YFSETQ. V lost 0 bases to trimming and J lost 5 bases, with 9 bases between them. CDR3 sequence: CASSLDRPHEQYF. As DNA, the CDR3 is TGCGCCAGCAGCTTGGACAGGCCCCACGAGCAGTACTTC. The full variable domain, completed using reference TRBV5-1 and TRBJ2-7, is KAGVTQTPRYLIKTRGQQVTLSCSPISGHRSVSWYQQTPGQGLQFLFEYFSETQRNKGNFPGRFSGRQFSNSRSEMNVSTLELGDSALYLCASSLDRPHEQYFGPGTRLTVT.

The chain joins TRBV28 to TRBJ1-2; D possibly corresponds to TRBD1 (5 bases). V gave up 8 bases and J gave up 4 bases, with 8 bases separating them. The CDR3 runs to 11 residues. Germline V gives CDR1 MDHEN, CDR2 SYDVKM. Here the CDR3 DNA reads TGTGCCAGCCGGGGGGGCTATGGCTACACCTTC. Its protein product is CASRGGYGYTF.

The rearrangement uses TRBV7-9 and TRBJ1-5; 8 bases agree with TRBD1. With V trimmed by 5 bases and J by 2 bases, 5 bases remained unmatched. CDR1 is SEHNR and CDR2 is FQNEAQ in the germline V gene (reference sequence). The CDR3 is 15 amino acids. For the CDR3, the DNA is TGTGCCAGCAGCACGACAGGGGCGGGCAATCAGCCCCAGCATTTT. Translated, it gives CASSTTGAGNQPQHF.

The chain employs TRBV28 and TRBJ1-1; D unclear. This CDR3 region has 14 residues. Trimming pared 7 bases from V and 0 bases from J, leaving 12 bases between. Germline CDR1 MDHEN, CDR2 SYDVKM. The CDR3 bases are TGTGCCAGCATTGCGCCGCCTTTGAACACTGAAGCTTTCTTT. Amino acid sequence: CASIAPPLNTEAFF.

V and J are TRBV2 and TRBJ1-6, with D hard to call. The CDR3 length is 13 residues. V was trimmed by 3 bases and J by 11 bases, leaving 11 bases between them. Germline V gene sequence: CDR1 SNHLY, CDR2 FYNNEI. The CDR3 DNA reads TGTGCCAGCAGTGATTGGGAATCTACACCCCTCCACTTT. Translated, it gives CASSDWESTPLHF.

The J gene is TRBJ1-5, the V gene TRBV6-5, with TRBD1 matching 7 bases. The V gene end was trimmed by 6 bases and the J gene end by 4 bases; junction bases not matched to a gene: 9. Looked up from germline, CDR1 is MNHEY and CDR2 is SVGAGI. The CDR3 contains 15 residues. CDR3 in amino acids: CASSLLQGINQPQHF. The CDR3 DNA sequence: TGTGCCAGCAGCCTCTTACAGGGGATAAATCAGCCCCAGCATTTT.

CDR3 region: CASSGRLKNIQYF. CDR3 nucleotide sequence: TGTGCCAGCAGCGGGAGATTGAAAAACATTCAGTACTTC. The V and J genes are TRBV9 and TRBJ2-4; D is ambiguous. The CDR3 covers 13 residues. V lost 3 bases and J lost 4, with 8 bases in between. Germline V CDR1 and CDR2: SGDLS, YYNGEE.

This chain uses TRBV9 with TRBJ2-7, with 9 nucleotides matching TRBD1. Per germline, CDR1 SGDLS and CDR2 YYNGEE. V lost 3 bases and J lost 2; bases outside the gene matches: 6. This CDR3 is 15 amino acids long. The CDR3 is CASSAGQGRAYEQYF. The CDR3, as DNA: TGTGCCAGCAGCGCCGGACAGGGGAGGGCCTACGAGCAGTACTTC.

The chain is built from TRBV24-1 and TRBJ2-2; no reliable D call. Germline V lookup: CDR1 KGHDR, CDR2 SFDVKD. The V end was cut by 7 bases, the J end by 5 bases, with 4 bases between. CDR3 length: 11 amino acids. The CDR3 coding sequence is TGTGCCACCAGCGGTACCGGGGAGCTGTTTTTT. It is translated as CATSGTGELFF.

The rearrangement uses TRBV3-1 (or the pseudogene TRBV3-2) and TRBJ2-3, with 7 bases matching TRBD1. The CDR3 length is 15 residues. V was clipped by 4 bases and J by 3 bases; unmatched bases: 7. CDR1 is LGHDT and CDR2 is YNNKEL in the germline V gene (reference sequence). The CDR3, as DNA: TGTGCCAGCAGCCGACGACAGGGTTTGACAGATACGCAGTATTTT. Protein sequence: CASSRRQGLTDTQYF.

This chain uses TRBV30 with TRBJ2-7, with D possibly TRBD1 on 6 matching bases. CDR1 GTSNPN and CDR2 SVGIG come from the germline V gene (reference sequence). V was shortened by 2 bases and J by 7 bases, with 15 bases between the two germline ends. This CDR3 comprises 13 residues. CDR3 sequence reads: CAWSFTGFGEQYF. CDR3 nucleotide sequence: TGTGCCTGGAGTTTTACAGGGTTTGGGGAGCAGTACTTC.

This clone was observed a few times. The chain links TRBV7-9 to TRBJ2-1; 8 bases line up with TRBD2. Germline V CDR1 and CDR2: SEHNR, FQNEAQ (reference sequence). Losses at the gene ends were 6 bases for V and 8 bases for J; bases not matched to a gene: 9. The CDR3 spans 14 residues. CDR3 DNA sequence: TGTGCCAGCAGACCAGGGACTAGTATTGATGAGCAGTTCTTC. Its protein product is CASRPGTSIDEQFF.

This clone was detected a few times. This rearrangement joins TRBV18 to TRBJ1-1; the D is unclear. V gave up 4 bases and J gave up 4 bases, with 19 bases separating them. The CDR3 has 16 amino acids. CDR1 and CDR2 (germline): KGHSH, LQKENI. The CDR3 region is CASSLLFEEEGTEAFF. The CDR3 DNA follows: TGTGCCAGCTCACTACTATTTGAGGAGGAGGGCACTGAAGCTTTCTTT.

In its sample, this clone was seen once. The V call is TRBV7-3, the J call TRBJ2-3, with 7 bases identical to TRBD1. Unmatched junction bases numbered 4, after V lost 7 bases and J lost 6 bases. This CDR3 has 12 residues. Germline CDR1 is SGHTA and CDR2 is FQGTGA. The CDR3 protein is CASKGGGDTQYF. In DNA form, the CDR3 reads TGTGCCAGCAAAGGGGGCGGGGATACGCAGTATTTT.

The V gene is TRBV28, the J gene TRBJ2-7, with 9 positions matching TRBD1. CDR3 length equals 16 residues. CDR1 and CDR2 from the germline V gene are MDHEN and SYDVKM. J gave up 0 bases and V 1 base, and 4 bases lay outside the gene matches. CDR3 DNA: TGTGCCAGCAGTTTATCCGGACAGGGGCACTCCTACGAGCAGTACTTC. Residues: CASSLSGQGHSYEQYF.

This chain connects TRBV27 to TRBJ2-1; D unclear. V lost 2 bases to trimming and J lost 5 bases, with 10 bases between them. The CDR3 has 14 residues. Germline V lookup: CDR1 MNHEY, CDR2 SMNVEV (reference sequence). In DNA, the CDR3 is TGTGCCAGCAGTTTAAGGATCCGCAACAATGAGCAGTTCTTC. Protein product: CASSLRIRNNEQFF.

The genes are TRBV29-1 and TRBJ2-2; perhaps TRBD2 as D (7 bases). Germline loops: CDR1 SQVTM, CDR2 ANQGSEA. Trimming took 3 bases from V and 5 from J, leaving 10 bases between them. CDR3 length equals 13 residues. The CDR3 sequence is CSVDKGGTGELFF. The CDR3 nucleotides read TGCAGCGTTGATAAGGGGGGGACCGGGGAGCTGTTTTTT.

The chain combines TRBV9 with TRBJ2-6; D remains ambiguous. Trimming left V 1 base short and J 1 base short, with 6 bases between. This CDR3 is built from 15 residues. Per the germline V gene, CDR1 is SGDLS and CDR2 is YYNGEE. CDR3 sequence: CASSVSGSGANVLTF. In nucleotides, the CDR3 is TGTGCCAGCAGCGTATCTGGTTCTGGGGCCAACGTCCTGACTTTC.

The CDR3 DNA sequence: TGTGCCAGCAGTTACTCGATGGGGAGGGCTGAAGCTTTCTTT. Its translation: CASSYSMGRAEAFF. The rearrangement joins TRBV6-2 or TRBV6-3 to TRBJ1-1; no clear D. CDR1 and CDR2 (germline): MNHEY, SVGEGT. The V and J ends lost 0 bases and 6 bases respectively, with 11 bases between them. This CDR3 region has 14 residues.

The J gene is TRBJ2-2, the V gene TRBV7-3; D not certain. The CDR3 length is 16 residues. The ends were cut back, 1 base at V and 0 bases at J, with 9 bases in the middle. Germline V lookup: CDR1 SGHTA, CDR2 FQGTGA. CDR3 DNA: TGTGCCAGCAGCTTAATGCCAGGTGCGAACACCGGGGAGCTGTTTTTT. Translating gives CASSLMPGANTGELFF.

This chain links TRBV6-1 with TRBJ1-2; 8 positions match TRBD1. CDR3 length equals 17 residues. V trimming: 4 bases; J trimming: 0 bases; junction bases outside the gene matches: 10. Looked up from germline, CDR1 is MNHNS and CDR2 is SASEGT. CDR3 sequence (DNA): TGTGCCAGCAGTGGGCAGGGGGCCACGATCCCTAACTATGGCTACACCTTC. Translation gives CASSGQGATIPNYGYTF.

This clone is a singleton in its sample. The CDR3 DNA sequence: TGCAGCGTTGTCGGGCTAGCGGGGCCCACAGATACGCAGTATTTT. It specifies CSVVGLAGPTDTQYF. The chain recombines TRBV29-1 with TRBJ2-3; 9 positions match TRBD2. Losses at the gene ends were 4 bases for V and 2 bases for J; bases not matched to a gene: 7. The CDR3 runs 15 residues. Germline CDR1 is SQVTM and CDR2 is ANQGSEA.

V usage is TRBV30 and J usage is TRBJ2-3; D possibly corresponds to TRBD2 (6 bases). Trimming took off 0 bases at V and 11 bases at J, with 9 bases between the two ends. Per the germline V gene, CDR1 is GTSNPN and CDR2 is SVGIG (reference sequence). The CDR3 contains 11 residues. This CDR3 is CAWSVVAVQYF. As DNA, the CDR3 is TGTGCCTGGAGTGTAGTAGCGGTGCAGTATTTT.

DNA of the CDR3: TGTGCCACCAGCAGAGGACAAGAAGAGTACGAGCAGTACTTC. Amino acid sequence: CATSRGQEEYEQYF. The chain recombines TRBV15 with TRBJ2-7, with D unresolved. Germline V gives CDR1 LNHNV, CDR2 YYDKDF (reference sequence). The V and J ends lost 1 base and 4 bases respectively, with 11 bases between them. This CDR3 is 14 amino acids long.

V usage is TRBV4-3 and J usage is TRBJ2-7, with 8 bases lining up with TRBD2. CDR3 size: 17 residues. Germline values: CDR1 LGHNA, CDR2 YSLEER. The V and J ends lost 1 base and 1 base, in that order; junction bases with no gene match: 9. Here the CDR3 DNA reads TGCGCCAGCAGCCAAGTAAAACTAGCGGAACTTTCCTACGAGCAGTACTTC. It encodes CASSQVKLAELSYEQYF.

V usage is TRBV27 and J usage is TRBJ2-2; D is perhaps TRBD1 (6 bases). Trimming removed 3 bases at V and 4 bases at J, with 15 bases between. The CDR3 has 16 amino acids. Germline loops: CDR1 MNHEY, CDR2 SMNVEV (reference sequence). The CDR3 region is CASSFYDIGGTGELFF. The DNA for the CDR3 is TGTGCCAGCAGTTTTTACGATATAGGGGGCACCGGGGAGCTGTTTTTT.

The chain has TRBV7-2 and TRBJ1-2; TRBD1 aligns across 9 bases. Losses at the gene ends were 4 bases for V and 8 bases for J; bases not matched to a gene: 2. Germline V lookup: CDR1 SGHTA, CDR2 FQGNSA. The CDR3 covers 12 residues. The CDR3 spells CASSSGQGGYTF. The CDR3 nucleotides read TGTGCCAGCAGCTCCGGACAGGGGGGCTACACCTTC.

The J gene is TRBJ2-2, the V gene TRBV4-1; tentative D call: TRBD1 (7 bases). V gave up 3 bases and J gave up 1 base, with 12 bases separating them. The CDR3 length is 16 residues. Germline CDR1 is MGHRA and CDR2 is YSYEKL. CDR3 sequence reads: CASSHRQGGNTGELFF. The CDR3 coding sequence is TGCGCCAGCAGCCACCGACAGGGAGGGAACACCGGGGAGCTGTTTTTT.

The rearrangement uses TRBV6-5 and TRBJ1-3, with unresolved D. The germline V and J ends were trimmed by 0 bases and 0 bases, with 6 bases remaining between them. Germline CDR1 is MNHEY and CDR2 is SVGAGI. The CDR3 runs to 15 residues. The CDR3 nucleotides are TGTGCCAGCAGTTACTCTCGCAACTCTGGAAACACCATATATTTT. Translating it yields CASSYSRNSGNTIYF.